A single sample is the source of the 8 T cell receptor beta chains below, sequenced in a study of shared clonotypes between healthy human individuals. The protocol was immunoSEQ multiplex PCR, while the TCRdb copy is restricted to in-frame clones and leaves out a portion. The profile covers more than 2,000,000 clones, with around 94% appearing a single time and about 0.13% taken by the ten largest. Sequencing input: naive CD4+ T cells sorted from blood. Subset given: CD45RA+ positively selected. The receptors come from a man between 18 and 35 years old in good health.

The chain links TRBV5-4 to TRBJ2-7; 7 positions match TRBD1. The CDR3 has 14 amino acids. Trimming took 3 bases from V and 5 from J; bases not matched to a gene: 8. The germline CDR1 and CDR2 sequences are SGHNT and YYREEE (reference sequence). The CDR3 DNA reads as TGTGCCAGCAGCTGGGGACAGACGGGTAACGAGCAGTACTTC. It translates to CASSWGQTGNEQYF.

This clone was detected a few times. This chain links TRBV28 with TRBJ2-7, with D possibly being TRBD1 (5 bases). The CDR3 has 13 residues. From germline, CDR1 is MDHEN and CDR2 SYDVKM. The V and J ends lost 7 bases and 3 bases respectively, with 13 bases between them. This chain's CDR3 is CASNGRGIYEQYF. CDR3 DNA sequence: TGTGCCAGCAACGGAAGGGGCATCTACGAGCAGTACTTC. Using reference TRBV28 and TRBJ2-7 for the parts outside the CDR3, the full variable domain is DVKVTQSSRYLVKRTGEKVFLECVQDMDHENMFWYRQDPGLGLRLIYFSYDVKMKEKGDIPEGYSVSREKKERFSLILESASTNQTSMYLCASNGRGIYEQYFGPGTRLTVT.

V gene TRBV2 combines with J gene TRBJ2-5; 8 bases line up with TRBD2. The CDR3 contains 13 residues. The V segment lost 6 bases and the J segment 6 bases; nucleotides outside the gene matches: 6. From germline, CDR1 is SNHLY and CDR2 FYNNEI. The CDR3 loop reads CASRPGTSQTQYF. The CDR3, as DNA: TGTGCCAGCAGGCCCGGGACTAGTCAGACCCAGTACTTC. Filled out from reference TRBV2 and TRBJ2-5, the complete variable domain reads EPEVTQTPSHQVTQMGQEVILRCVPISNHLYFYWYRQILGQKVEFLVSFYNNEISEKSEIFDDQFSVERPDGSNFTLKIRSTKLEDSAMYFCASRPGTSQTQYFGPGTRLLVL.

The chain employs TRBV11-2 and TRBJ2-1, with 10 bases matching TRBD2. The CDR3 is 14 amino acids. Germline V gene sequence: CDR1 SGHAT, CDR2 FQNNGV. The J segment lost 7 bases and the V segment lost 5 bases, leaving 5 bases of the junction unmatched. Here the CDR3 reads CASSPTSGVNEQFF. In DNA form, the CDR3 reads TGTGCCAGCAGCCCTACTAGCGGGGTGAATGAGCAGTTCTTC.

The table lists this clone with a count of one. The gene calls are TRBV5-4 and TRBJ2-7, with 9 bases identical to TRBD1. The V gene's germline CDR1 is SGHNT and CDR2 YYREEE (reference sequence). J gave up 8 bases and V 4 bases, and 7 bases lay outside the gene matches. The CDR3 is 13 amino acids. CDR3 DNA sequence: TGTGCCAGCAGCACCGATACAGGGGGCCAGCAGTACTTC. Translating gives CASSTDTGGQQYF.

V gene TRBV27 combines with J gene TRBJ1-1; D is undetermined. CDR1 and CDR2 from the germline V gene are MNHEY and SMNVEV (reference sequence). V lost 5 bases to trimming and J lost 10 bases, with 17 bases between them. This CDR3 is 13 amino acids long. The CDR3 nucleotides are TGTGCCAGCAGTCCCCCCTCGTTGATGGGAGCTTTCTTT. This codes for CASSPPSLMGAFF.

As regards this clone: The sample carries other DNA sequences with the same CDR3. The chain couples TRBV7-9 to TRBJ1-4; D call uncertain. Per germline, CDR1 SEHNR and CDR2 FQNEAQ (reference sequence). The CDR3 has 14 residues. The ends were cut back, 3 bases at V and 3 bases at J, with 8 bases in the middle. CDR3 region: CASSFGQSNEKLFF. The CDR3 nucleotides are TGTGCCAGCAGCTTCGGGCAGTCTAATGAAAAACTGTTTTTT. The full variable domain, rest sourced from reference TRBV7-9 and TRBJ1-4, is DTGVSQNPRHKITKRGQNVTFRCDPISEHNRLYWYRQTLGQGPEFLTYFQNEAQLEKSRLLSDRFSAERPKGSFSTLEIQRTEQGDSAMYLCASSFGQSNEKLFFGSGTQLSVL.

V gene TRBV2 combines with J gene TRBJ2-5; no definite D call. Trimming shortened V by 1 base and J by 2 bases, and 5 bases separated the two germline ends. Germline lookup yields CDR1 SNHLY and CDR2 FYNNEI. CDR3 size: 13 residues. The CDR3 protein is CASSEGQQETQYF. The CDR3 DNA follows: TGTGCCAGCAGTGAAGGGCAGCAAGAGACCCAGTACTTC.